This TCR beta chain was found in a study of molecular identifiers for immune sequencing clone quantification. General study findings and limits: Clones carrying above 20 RNA copies accounted for over 98% of effector molecules, under 1% in naive cells. Jurkat TCR RNA spiked in from one cell reportedly remained identifiable amid 850,000 to 1,000,000 naive cells.

CDR1 and CDR2 from the germline V gene are SGDLS and YYNGEE. V dropped 3 bases and J dropped 2 bases, with 4 bases sitting between them. CDR3 size: 12 residues. Listed TCR primers and previously described methods were used for bulk TCR libraries. MiXCR, run by TCRdb on the PCR reads, gives a single entry per CDR3 protein. The table lists approximately 97,000 distinct CDR3 sequences, around 24% of them singletons. This clonotype was seen many times. Antigen unknown. In the sort, naive CD8 T cells were defined as CD8+CD4-CCR7+CD45RA+. The TCR sequence derives from a human donor in good health. Some libraries in this study had Jurkat cell RNA spiked in. What was sequenced was naive CD8+ T cells from blood, with Jurkat cell RNA spiked in. Stated subset: FACS-sorted CD8+CD4-CCR7+CD45RA+ naive T cells. The chain recombines TRBV9 with TRBJ2-3; D unclear. CDR3 sequence: CASSDHTDTQYF. The CDR3, as DNA: TGTGCCAGCAGCGACCACACAGATACGCAGTATTTT.